Listed below are T cell receptor beta chains from one sample, sequenced in a study of identical twins. TCRdb independently ran MiXCR on the 5' RACE reads; one entry per CDR3 protein. Here the sample spans about 690,000 distinct CDR3 sequences, 6.1% being singletons. Sequencing was carried out using naive T cells sorted from blood. These receptors originate from a man aged 18 to 29 in good health. CDR3s include the opening cysteine and the closing phenylalanine or tryptophan. A D gene is named only where the DNA matches it firmly. The size field is filled for only some rows; it gives once, few, many or a size class.

d_call	v_call	j_call	cdr3_length	clone_size	cdr3_aa	cdr3_nt
TRBD2	TRBV20-1	TRBJ2-1	11	few	CSARVGGTQFF	TGCAGTGCTAGAGTCGGGGGGACGCAGTTCTTC
TRBD2	TRBV29-1	TRBJ2-5	13	many	CSARLANQETQYF	TGCAGCGCGAGACTAGCGAACCAAGAGACCCAGTACTTC
TRBD1	TRBV29-1	TRBJ1-2	12	few	CSVTGGGYGYTF	TGCAGCGTGACAGGGGGGGGCTATGGCTACACCTTC
NA	TRBV12-3/TRBV12-4	TRBJ1-3	15	few	CASNPIGGLGNTIYF	TGTGCCAGCAACCCTATAGGGGGTTTAGGAAACACCATATATTTT
NA	TRBV3-1	TRBJ2-7	12	many	CASSRDRYEQYF	TGTGCCAGCAGCCGGGACCGATACGAGCAGTACTTC
TRBD1	TRBV12-3/TRBV12-4	TRBJ1-2	14	NA	CASSLTGDLVGYTF	TGTGCCAGCAGTTTAACAGGGGACCTCGTAGGCTACACCTTC
NA	TRBV7-9	TRBJ1-5	13	few	CASSPQADEPQHF	TGTGCCAGCAGCCCTCAGGCCGATGAGCCCCAGCATTTT
NA	TRBV5-4	TRBJ2-1	15	NA	CADARAPQLGNEQFF	TGTGCAGACGCAAGGGCTCCGCAGCTCGGAAATGAGCAGTTCTTC
TRBD2	TRBV6-1	TRBJ2-1	16	few	CASSKGTRLSYNEQFF	TGTGCCAGCAGTAAAGGGACTAGACTCTCCTACAATGAGCAGTTCTTC
TRBD2	TRBV12-3/TRBV12-4	TRBJ2-4	17	many	CASSHAVAGKNKNIQYF	TGTGCCAGCAGCCACGCCGTAGCGGGGAAAAACAAAAACATTCAGTACTTC
TRBD2	TRBV7-8	TRBJ2-5	16	many	CASSFLNAGVGETQYF	TGTGCCAGCAGCTTCCTAAACGCGGGAGTGGGAGAGACCCAGTACTTC
TRBD2	TRBV6-1	TRBJ2-1	17	NA	CASSPITTSGRGGEQFF	TGTGCCAGCAGTCCAATAACGACTAGCGGGAGGGGAGGTGAGCAGTTCTTC
NA	TRBV24-1	TRBJ2-1	16	NA	CATSDFSGPQYNEQFF	TGTGCCACCAGTGATTTCTCAGGGCCCCAATACAATGAGCAGTTCTTC
TRBD2	TRBV27	TRBJ2-1	18	NA	CASSLGPSAGGLYNEQFF	TGTGCCAGCAGCCTCGGACCTTCAGCGGGAGGTCTCTACAATGAGCAGTTCTTC
NA	TRBV20-1	TRBJ2-2	14	NA	CSARGLKVGGELFF	TGCAGTGCTAGGGGGTTAAAGGTTGGCGGGGAGCTGTTTTTT
TRBD2	TRBV20-1	TRBJ2-1	15	many	CSATPHGRARYEQFF	TGCAGTGCTACCCCTCACGGGAGGGCCCGGTATGAGCAGTTCTTC
TRBD2	TRBV5-1	TRBJ2-3	14	few	CASSLAGVLDTQYF	TGCGCCAGCAGCTTAGCGGGAGTTCTGGATACGCAGTATTTT
NA	TRBV5-1	TRBJ2-7	13	many	CASSNPGRDEQYF	TGCGCCAGCAGCAATCCGGGACGCGACGAGCAGTACTTC
NA	TRBV9	TRBJ1-2	14	many	CASSVNALGAGYTF	TGTGCCAGCAGCGTAAACGCCCTGGGGGCTGGCTACACCTTC
TRBD1	TRBV12-3/TRBV12-4	TRBJ2-3	14	many	CASSLGQGGDTQYF	TGTGCCAGCAGCCTGGGACAGGGGGGCGATACGCAGTATTTT
NA	TRBV27	TRBJ1-1	12	many	CASSLLGSEAFF	TGTGCCAGCAGTTTATTGGGATCTGAAGCTTTCTTT
NA	TRBV5-1	TRBJ2-5	12	many	CASSKVQETQYF	TGCGCCAGCAGCAAAGTCCAAGAGACCCAGTACTTC
TRBD1	TRBV12-3/TRBV12-4	TRBJ2-3	15	few	CASSRHRGQKDTQYF	TGTGCCAGCAGTAGACACAGGGGCCAAAAAGATACGCAGTATTTT
NA	TRBV20-1	TRBJ2-3	14	many	CSARAPGFTDTQYF	TGCAGTGCTAGAGCCCCCGGGTTCACAGATACGCAGTATTTT
TRBD2	TRBV20-1	TRBJ2-1	17	many	CSARRLAGGSSYNEQFF	TGCAGTGCGAGGCGACTAGCGGGAGGAAGCTCCTACAATGAGCAGTTCTTC
TRBD2	TRBV7-6	TRBJ2-1	15	many	CASSAIAGGQNEQFF	TGTGCCAGCAGCGCCATAGCGGGAGGTCAAAATGAGCAGTTCTTC